The 27 T cell receptor beta chains listed next were all sequenced from one sample in a study of control samples from healthy donors and cancer patients. This table comes from immunoSEQ multiplex PCR, and its TCRdb copy is limited to in-frame clones, with some not included. The sample holds 90,000 to 150,000 clones; more than 70% are singletons and the top ten take roughly 3.2%. Sequences were obtained from blood. The receptors stem from a man in his forties or fifties in good health.

The chain joins TRBV6-1 to TRBJ2-3, with no clear D. Trimming removed 2 bases at V and 6 bases at J, with 6 bases between. The germline V gene encodes CDR1 MNHNS and CDR2 SASEGT. This CDR3 spans 12 amino acids. The CDR3 nucleotides read TGTGCCAGCAGTGAAACGTTGGATACGCAGTATTTT. Protein sequence: CASSETLDTQYF.

J is TRBJ1-3 and V is TRBV5-1; D is uncertain. The CDR3 contains 16 residues. V was shortened by 4 bases and J by 4 bases, with 18 bases between the two germline ends. Germline lookup yields CDR1 SGHRS and CDR2 YFSETQ. As DNA, the CDR3 is TGCGCCAGCAGCCCATCCTCCAGTGTCCGAGGAAACACCATATATTTT. Its translation: CASSPSSSVRGNTIYF.

The chain has TRBV11-3 and TRBJ2-7; TRBD1 or TRBD2 may be the D gene (5 bases each). The CDR3 spans 15 residues. Between the trimmed V and J ends, which lost 8 bases and 0 bases, there was a span of 17 bases. Per the germline V gene, CDR1 is SGHNT and CDR2 is YENEEA. In nucleotides, the CDR3 is TGTGCCAGCTCCGAGAGGGGCCGTACCTCCTACGAGCAGTACTTC. Translation gives CASSERGRTSYEQYF.

This CDR3 is CAWSLANSNQPQHF. CDR3 coding DNA: TGTGCCTGGAGTCTAGCCAATAGCAATCAGCCCCAGCATTTT. V and J are TRBV30 and TRBJ1-5; D unresolved. The ends were cut back, 2 bases at V and 0 bases at J, with 8 bases in the middle. CDR3 length equals 14 residues. Germline-derived CDR1 and CDR2 are GTSNPN and SVGIG (reference sequence).

The J gene is TRBJ2-2, the V gene TRBV29-1; weak D call: TRBD1 (6 bases). CDR1 SQVTM and CDR2 ANQGSEA come from the germline V gene. Trimming removed 5 bases at V and 6 bases at J, with 19 bases between. The CDR3 contains 15 residues. In nucleotides, the CDR3 is TGCAGCGTTACTACCGGGACACCGAGGGCCGGGGAGCTGTTTTTT. Protein product: CSVTTGTPRAGELFF.

This chain connects TRBV5-4 to TRBJ1-2, with D hard to call. V dropped 0 bases and J dropped 0 bases, with 9 bases sitting between them. This CDR3 contains 15 residues. Per the germline V gene, CDR1 is SGHNT and CDR2 is YYREEE (reference sequence). The CDR3 sequence is CASSLEPIANYGYTF. The CDR3 DNA reads TGTGCCAGCAGCTTGGAACCGATAGCTAACTATGGCTACACCTTC.

The DNA of the CDR3 is TGTGCCAGCAGCGTAGCGACAGGGGGCTACAGTTCCTATGGCTACACCTTC. Residues: CASSVATGGYSSYGYTF. The V and J genes are TRBV9 and TRBJ1-2; 10 bases map to TRBD1. Germline V gene sequence: CDR1 SGDLS, CDR2 YYNGEE. The CDR3 is made up of 17 amino acids. V was clipped by 0 bases and J by 4 bases; unmatched bases: 9. The complete variable domain, with remaining parts taken from reference TRBV9 and TRBJ1-2, reads DSGVTQTPKHLITATGQRVTLRCSPRSGDLSVYWYQQSLDQGLQFLIQYYNGEERAKGNILERFSAQQFPDLHSELNLSSLELGDSALYFCASSVATGGYSSYGYTFGSGTRLTVV.

The V call is TRBV21-1, the J call TRBJ1-2; the D segment call TRBD1 is taken from the table without a DNA check. TRBV21-1 counts as a pseudogene. This CDR3 is built from 15 residues. CDR3 residues: CASSPSDRPLYGYTF. CDR3 sequence (DNA): TGTGCCAGCAGTCCGTCGGACAGGCCCCTCTATGGCTACACCTTC.

V gene TRBV6-6 combines with J gene TRBJ1-6; TRBD1 is a possible D gene (6 bases). Trimming removed 4 bases from V and 8 bases from J, with 18 bases in between. The CDR3 is 16 amino acids. Germline values: CDR1 MNHNY, CDR2 SVGAGI (reference sequence). CDR3 nucleotide sequence: TGTGCCAGCAGTTTCTACAGGGATTTTACGCATTCACCCCTCCACTTT. It specifies CASSFYRDFTHSPLHF.

The gene calls are TRBV7-2 and TRBJ2-5; no clear D. V shed 3 bases and J shed 1 base, with 3 bases lying between them. Germline lookup yields CDR1 SGHTA and CDR2 FQGNSA. CDR3 length equals 12 residues. The CDR3 DNA is TGTGCCAGCAGCTTCGGCCAAGAGACCCAGTACTTC. Amino acids: CASSFGQETQYF.

The chain combines TRBV6-5 with TRBJ2-2; possible D gene TRBD2, 7 bases. In germline, CDR1 is MNHEY, CDR2 SVGAGI. This CDR3 comprises 16 residues. Deletions cut 2 bases from V and 0 bases from J, with 10 bases between. CDR3 loop: CASSYGGASNTGELFF. The CDR3 region has the DNA TGTGCCAGCAGTTACGGGGGGGCGTCGAACACCGGGGAGCTGTTTTTT.

The chain combines TRBV4-2 with TRBJ1-5, with unresolved D. Germline V gene lookup returns CDR1 LGHNA and CDR2 YNFKEQ. CDR3 length: 14 amino acids. V was pared by 0 bases and J by 5 bases, with 8 bases between. The CDR3 is CASSQEAQDQPQHF. CDR3 in DNA: TGTGCCAGCAGCCAAGAAGCCCAAGATCAGCCCCAGCATTTT.

This chain joins TRBV13 and TRBJ2-6; D gene unclear. V was shortened by 4 bases and J by 0 bases, with 7 bases between the two germline ends. CDR3 length: 15 amino acids. The germline V gene encodes CDR1 PRHDT and CDR2 FYEKMQ (reference sequence). The CDR3 sequence: CASSYGLSGANVLTF. The CDR3 coding sequence is TGTGCCAGCAGCTATGGCCTCTCTGGGGCCAACGTCCTGACTTTC.

The V call is TRBV7-3, the J call TRBJ2-3; 8 nucleotides match TRBD2. Losses at the gene ends were 1 base for V and 0 bases for J; bases not matched to a gene: 3. The CDR3 contains 16 residues. Looked up from germline, CDR1 is SGHTA and CDR2 is FQGTGA. The CDR3 region has the DNA TGTGCCAGCAGCTTAAGCGGGGGGTCTAGCACAGATACGCAGTATTTT. It codes for CASSLSGGSSTDTQYF.

The CDR3 nucleotides are TGTGCCAGCACCATTAGGGTCTCCTACAATGAGCAGTTCTTC. Protein sequence: CASTIRVSYNEQFF. This chain uses TRBV2 with TRBJ2-1; D is unclear. This CDR3 region has 14 residues. The V gene lost 7 bases and the J gene lost 0 bases, with 10 bases spanning the gap. Germline CDR1 and CDR2: SNHLY and FYNNEI.

The gene calls are TRBV11-1 and TRBJ1-1, with a tentative D call TRBD1 (5 bases). The CDR3 totals 13 residues. Germline V gene lookup returns CDR1 SGHAT and CDR2 FQDESV (reference sequence). V lost 2 bases and J lost 1, with 5 bases in between. This chain's CDR3 is CASSLQGNTEAFF. CDR3 DNA: TGTGCCAGCAGCTTACAGGGGAACACTGAAGCTTTCTTT. Drawing the rest from reference TRBV11-1 and TRBJ1-1, the complete variable domain is EAEVAQSPRYKITEKSQAVAFWCDPISGHATLYWYRQILGQGPELLVQFQDESVVDDSQLPKDRFSAERLKGVDSTLKIQPAELGDSAMYLCASSLQGNTEAFFGQGTRLTVV.

The V and J genes are TRBV5-1 and TRBJ2-7, with 9 bases lining up with TRBD2. There are 16 residues in the CDR3. Germline V gene data show CDR1 as SGHRS and CDR2 as YFSETQ. After removal of 0 bases from V and 0 bases from J, the junction contained 4 bases not matched to a gene. The CDR3 nucleotides read TGCGCCAGCAGCTTGGGCCCTAGCGGGACCTCCTACGAGCAGTACTTC. This codes for CASSLGPSGTSYEQYF.

The rearrangement joins TRBV6-5 to TRBJ1-5; D call uncertain. Looked up from germline, CDR1 is MNHEY and CDR2 is SVGAGI. The CDR3 totals 11 residues. V was clipped by 6 bases and J by 9 bases, with 9 bases between them. Here the CDR3 DNA reads TGTGCCAGCAGGGGCCGCCGGCCCCAGCATTTT. It yields the protein CASRGRRPQHF.

V is TRBV5-4 and J is TRBJ2-3, with D possibly matching TRBD2 (5 bases). Trimming removed 0 bases from V and 4 bases from J, with 12 bases in between. The germline CDR1 and CDR2 sequences are SGHNT and YYREEE (reference sequence). This CDR3 has 15 amino acids. The CDR3 spells CASSLAGVNADTQYF. DNA for the CDR3: TGTGCCAGCAGCTTGGCCGGGGTAAATGCAGATACGCAGTATTTT.

CDR3 residues: CAWSVVRGNQETQYF. In DNA, the CDR3 is TGTGCCTGGAGTGTAGTTAGGGGTAACCAAGAGACCCAGTACTTC. This chain connects TRBV30 to TRBJ2-5, with D possibly TRBD1 on 5 matching bases. The CDR3 is 15 residues long. Germline-derived CDR1 and CDR2 are GTSNPN and SVGIG (reference sequence). V was clipped by 0 bases and J by 0 bases, with 11 bases between them.

The DNA for the CDR3 is TGTGCCAGCAGCGACTGGACAGGGTGGAACACTGAAGCTTTCTTT. As protein: CASSDWTGWNTEAFF. The chain recombines TRBV5-5 with TRBJ1-1; the match to TRBD1 covers 8 bases. J lost 1 base, V lost 4 bases, and 6 bases had no gene match. Germline CDR1 is SGHKS and CDR2 is YYEKEE (reference sequence). CDR3 size: 15 residues.

The chain's CDR3 is CASIRVSNRGCWAFF. Here the CDR3 DNA reads TGCGCCAGCATTAGGGTTTCGAATCGGGGTTGCTGGGCTTTCTTT. The V and J genes are TRBV23-1 and TRBJ1-1; D unclear. TRBV23-1 is noted as an ORF with a role that remains uncertain. Trimming removed 7 bases from V and 11 bases from J, with 26 bases in between. The CDR3 extends over 15 amino acids.

The table lists this clone with a count of one. The chain uses TRBV4-2 and TRBJ1-1; D not resolved. Deletions cut 2 bases from V and 2 bases from J, with 9 bases between. This CDR3 spans 14 amino acids. Germline V gene sequence: CDR1 LGHNA, CDR2 YNFKEQ. CDR3 in amino acids: CASSQSSGNTEAFF. CDR3 bases: TGTGCCAGCAGCCAAAGTTCCGGAAACACTGAAGCTTTCTTT.

V usage is TRBV15 and J usage is TRBJ1-6; no clear D gene. V lost 3 bases, J lost 9 bases, and 6 bases lay in between. This CDR3 spans 12 amino acids. From germline, CDR1 is LNHNV and CDR2 YYDKDF (reference sequence). CDR3 amino acids: CATSRPFSPLHF. CDR3 bases: TGTGCCACCAGCAGGCCATTTTCACCCCTCCACTTT. The variable domain in full, with the rest retrieved from reference TRBV15 and TRBJ1-6, is DAMVIQNPRYQVTQFGKPVTLSCSQTLNHNVMYWYQQKSSQAPKLLFHYYDKDFNNEADTPDNFQSRRPNTSFCFLDIRSPGLGDTAMYLCATSRPFSPLHFGNGTRLTVT.

The chain combines TRBV25-1 with TRBJ1-5, with no clear D. This CDR3 contains 15 residues. V lost 6 bases, J lost 2 bases, and 14 bases lay in between. Germline V CDR1 and CDR2: MGHDK, SYGVNS. The CDR3 reads CASSAVGSGNQPQHF. The CDR3 DNA sequence: TGTGCCAGCAGCGCCGTGGGCAGCGGCAATCAGCCCCAGCATTTT.

This chain joins TRBV29-1 and TRBJ1-6, with TRBD1 matching 7 bases. The CDR3 loop spans 13 amino acids. CDR1 is SQVTM and CDR2 is ANQGSEA in the germline V gene. Germline trimming cut 4 bases from V and 6 bases from J; bases unmatched to any gene: 3. CDR3 amino acids: CSVATGFNSPLHF. The CDR3 DNA sequence: TGCAGCGTTGCGACAGGGTTTAATTCACCCCTCCACTTT.

This clone is a singleton in its sample. The rearrangement links TRBV10-1 to TRBJ2-1; 12 bases line up with TRBD1. The CDR3 is made up of 16 amino acids. Germline V gene sequence: CDR1 WNHNN, CDR2 SYGVQD (reference sequence). With V trimmed by 10 bases and J by 1 base, 8 bases remained unmatched. In DNA, the CDR3 is TGCGCCACCTCCGGGACAGGGGGCCCTTCCTACAATGAGCAGTTCTTC. This sequence encodes CATSGTGGPSYNEQFF.